This TCR beta chain appears in the sequencing data of a study of blood T cell repertoires in COVID-19. Overall study context: Sources were T cells, B-cell-depleted T cells, or PBMCs; the material itself was cDNA or gDNA.

Everyone who took part was roughly 18 to 89 years old, and they came from 20 to 25 US areas. Participant reports of clinical history set cohort assignment. Clones were read by immunoSEQ multiplex PCR, and TCRdb kept only the in-frame ones, dropping some. This sample has fewer than 400,000 clones, with 90% to 95% found just once. The sequenced sample was PBMCs or T cells enriched from blood (not recorded which). The clonotype originates from a woman under 40 who had been exposed to COVID-19.

The CDR3 region is CASRPGPGDGQYF. CDR3 bases: TGTGCCAGCAGACCGGGACCGGGAGACGGGCAGTACTTC. The J gene is TRBJ2-7, the V gene TRBV6-5, with D tentatively TRBD2 (6 bases). V dropped 6 bases and J dropped 9 bases, with 18 bases sitting between them. The CDR3 loop spans 13 amino acids. Germline loops: CDR1 MNHEY, CDR2 SVGAGI.